The 2 T cell receptor beta chains presented below share a single source sample, sequenced in a study of blood T cell repertoires in COVID-19. Clones were sequenced by immunoSEQ multiplex PCR, and TCRdb holds only the in-frame ones, with some missing. The sample lists about 250,000 clones, around 83% occurring once. Sequencing was carried out using PBMCs or T cells enriched from blood (not recorded which). The receptors stem from a man between 40 and 49 years old who had been exposed to COVID-19.

V usage is TRBV30 and J usage is TRBJ1-1; perhaps TRBD1 as D (6 bases). The ends were cut back, 0 bases at V and 2 bases at J, with 19 bases in the middle. The CDR3 is 17 residues long. Germline-derived CDR1 and CDR2 are GTSNPN and SVGIG (reference sequence). The CDR3 nucleotides are TGTGCCTGGAGTGTACGCGGGGGGGCCGACTTAAACACTGAAGCTTTCTTT. This gives the protein CAWSVRGGADLNTEAFF. Based on the CDR3 plus reference TRBV30 and TRBJ1-1, the full variable domain is SQTIHQWPATLVQPVGSPLSLECTVEGTSNPNLYWYRQAAGRGLQLLFYSVGIGQISSEVPQNLSASRPQDRQFILSSKKLLLSDSGFYLCAWSVRGGADLNTEAFFGQGTRLTVV.

The chain couples TRBV5-1 to TRBJ1-6, with D unclear. The CDR3 spans 14 residues. Germline V gene lookup returns CDR1 SGHRS and CDR2 YFSETQ. Trimming left V 3 bases short and J 11 bases short, with 15 bases between. CDR3 protein: CASSSGLSGAPLHF. CDR3 coding DNA: TGCGCCAGCAGCTCGGGGTTGTCGGGAGCACCCCTCCACTTT.